This section outlines one TCR beta chain sequence together with its context. As yet, its antigen is unknown. This entry belongs to a study of identical twins. The J segment lost 0 bases and the V segment lost 2 bases, leaving 18 bases of the junction unmatched. Germline CDR1 is SGHAT and CDR2 is FQDESV (reference sequence). CDR3 size: 21 residues. Findings and caveats of the study: High-abundance cord blood beta clonotypes had fewer insertions; memory repertoires showed none. Conclusions leaned on cross-sectional statistical analysis and did not track the same donors over time. Twins shared beta out-of-frame sequences in excess, but this excess was weaker.

With template switching, a universal primer site was added, and the cDNA carried unique molecular identifiers. MiXCR was run by TCRdb on the 5' RACE reads, yielding one entry per CDR3 protein. Of approximately 630,000 distinct CDR3 sequences in the sample, under 8.5% were seen once. These data are also associated with another study on yellow fever vaccine responses in identical twins.

Sequencing was done on a sample of PBMCs. The clonotype comes from a woman younger than 35 in good health. The chain uses TRBV11-1 and TRBJ2-2; 7 nucleotides match TRBD2. The CDR3: CASSLRVELAERGANTGELFF. The CDR3 bases are TGTGCCAGCAGCTTAAGGGTAGAGCTAGCGGAAAGGGGAGCGAACACCGGGGAGCTGTTTTTT.